A selection of T cell receptor beta chains follows, all from one sample in a study of blood T cell repertoires in COVID-19. Method: immunoSEQ multiplex PCR; TCRdb's copy keeps in-frame clones and lacks some. Of hundreds of thousands of clones listed, 84% are singletons. Sequencing was carried out using peripheral blood. These receptors all come from a human donor in a cohort sampled during active COVID-19. Both conserved end residues are part of each CDR3. Each record gives: CDR3 length, clone size, V gene, D gene, J gene, CDR3 protein, CDR3 DNA. D genes are given only for firm matches. Clone size appears in some rows only: once, few, many, or a class for an expanded clone.

length: 15
size: once
V: TRBV4-1
D: -
J: TRBJ1-6
CDR3: CASSQEITGNSPLHF
DNA: TGCGCCAGCAGCCAAGAAATCACAGGGAATTCACCCCTCCACTTT

length: 14
size: -
V: TRBV6-1
D: TRBD1
J: TRBJ1-2
CDR3: CASSEAGQGDGYTF
DNA: TGTGCCAGCAGTGAAGCGGGTCAGGGGGACGGCTACACCTTC

length: 14
size: -
V: TRBV5-1
D: TRBD2
J: TRBJ2-3
CDR3: CASSLTSGPDTQYF
DNA: TGCGCCAGCAGCTTAACTAGCGGGCCAGATACGCAGTATTTT

length: 16
size: -
V: TRBV5-4
D: -
J: TRBJ2-2
CDR3: CASSLGGGRDTGELFF
DNA: TGTGCCAGCAGTCTGGGTGGTGGGCGCGACACCGGGGAGCTGTTTTTT

length: 15
size: -
V: TRBV5-6
D: -
J: TRBJ1-2
CDR3: CASSLGGRPLYGYTF
DNA: TGTGCCAGCAGCTTGGGCGGGAGACCTCTTTATGGCTACACCTTC

length: 15
size: -
V: TRBV23-1
D: -
J: TRBJ1-2
CDR3: CASSPPITEFYGYTF
DNA: TGCGCCAGCAGCCCCCCCATTACAGAGTTCTATGGCTACACCTTC

length: 13
size: few
V: TRBV5-1
D: TRBD2
J: TRBJ2-7
CDR3: CASSREGLHEQYF
DNA: TGCGCCAGCAGCCGGGAGGGCCTACACGAGCAGTACTTC

length: 16
size: -
V: TRBV27
D: TRBD2
J: TRBJ2-5
CDR3: CASRFTSGGALETQYF
DNA: TGTGCCAGCAGGTTTACTAGCGGGGGGGCCCTAGAGACCCAGTACTTC

length: 14
size: -
V: TRBV9
D: -
J: TRBJ1-6
CDR3: CASSVGEAWSPLHF
DNA: TGTGCCAGCAGCGTAGGGGAGGCTTGGTCACCCCTCCACTTT

length: 15
size: -
V: TRBV7-9
D: -
J: TRBJ2-3
CDR3: CASSRQVRDTDTQYF
DNA: TGTGCCAGCAGCCGTCAAGTCAGGGACACAGATACGCAGTATTTT

length: 16
size: once
V: TRBV5-1
D: -
J: TRBJ1-5
CDR3: CASSLDGPYSNQPQHF
DNA: TGCGCCAGCAGCTTGGACGGTCCATATAGCAATCAGCCCCAGCATTTT

length: 12
size: -
V: TRBV12-3/TRBV12-4
D: -
J: TRBJ1-5
CDR3: CASSLHRQPQHF
DNA: TGTGCCAGCAGTTTACATAGACAGCCCCAGCATTTT

length: 13
size: -
V: TRBV10-3
D: TRBD1
J: TRBJ2-7
CDR3: CAISGQGTYEQYF
DNA: TGTGCCATCAGCGGACAGGGGACCTACGAGCAGTACTTC

length: 17
size: -
V: TRBV5-1
D: TRBD1
J: TRBJ2-3
CDR3: CASSLGGKLQGTDTQYF
DNA: TGCGCCAGCAGCTTGGGGGGGAAACTACAGGGGACAGATACGCAGTATTTT

length: 16
size: -
V: TRBV9
D: TRBD2
J: TRBJ2-5
CDR3: CASSAHPSGSQETQYF
DNA: TGTGCCAGCAGCGCGCACCCTAGCGGGAGTCAAGAGACCCAGTACTTC

length: 17
size: -
V: TRBV2
D: TRBD1
J: TRBJ2-6
CDR3: CASRKQGAVSGANVLTF
DNA: TGTGCCAGCAGGAAACAGGGGGCTGTCTCTGGGGCCAACGTCCTGACTTTC

length: 16
size: few
V: TRBV4-1
D: -
J: TRBJ1-1
CDR3: CASSQDLTGPNTEAFF
DNA: TGCGCCAGCAGCCAAGATTTAACAGGGCCGAACACTGAAGCTTTCTTT

length: 13
size: -
V: TRBV2
D: -
J: TRBJ1-1
CDR3: CASRSSDHTEAFF
DNA: TGTGCCAGCAGATCCAGCGACCATACTGAAGCTTTCTTT

length: 13
size: -
V: TRBV19
D: -
J: TRBJ1-5
CDR3: CASRQYSNQPQHF
DNA: TGTGCCAGTAGACAGTATAGCAATCAGCCCCAGCATTTT

length: 14
size: -
V: TRBV6-1
D: TRBD1
J: TRBJ2-2
CDR3: CASSSTGDTGELFF
DNA: TGTGCCAGCAGTTCAACAGGGGACACCGGGGAGCTGTTTTTT

length: 16
size: few
V: TRBV19
D: -
J: TRBJ2-2
CDR3: CASSIDYRVYTGELFF
DNA: TGTGCCAGTAGTATAGACTACAGGGTGTACACCGGGGAGCTGTTTTTT

length: 14
size: -
V: TRBV7-9
D: -
J: TRBJ2-7
CDR3: CASSRLGGSYEQYF
DNA: TGTGCCAGCAGCCGTCTCGGGGGTTCCTACGAGCAGTACTTC

length: 16
size: -
V: TRBV3-1/TRBV3-2
D: TRBD1
J: TRBJ2-2
CDR3: CASSPNTAQGAGELFF
DNA: TGTGCCAGCAGCCCAAACACCGCACAGGGGGCCGGGGAGCTGTTTTTT

length: 15
size: few
V: TRBV5-1
D: -
J: TRBJ2-7
CDR3: CASTLWGTGVYEQYF
DNA: TGCGCCAGCACCCTCTGGGGGACTGGGGTCTACGAGCAGTACTTC

length: 14
size: -
V: TRBV5-8
D: TRBD1
J: TRBJ1-2
CDR3: CASSWGQGIYGYTF
DNA: TGTGCCAGCAGCTGGGGACAGGGCATCTATGGCTACACCTTC

length: 15
size: -
V: TRBV16
D: -
J: TRBJ2-3
CDR3: CASSQSRGSTDTQYF
DNA: TGTGCCAGCAGCCAATCGCGGGGAAGCACAGATACGCAGTATTTT

length: 13
size: -
V: TRBV5-4
D: TRBD1
J: TRBJ1-4
CDR3: CASSSKTGGELFF
DNA: TGTGCCAGCAGCTCGAAAACAGGGGGGGAACTGTTTTTT

length: 13
size: -
V: TRBV28
D: -
J: TRBJ1-4
CDR3: CASKTAGLGELFF
DNA: TGTGCCAGCAAGACGGCGGGATTAGGGGAACTGTTTTTT

length: 11
size: -
V: TRBV2
D: -
J: TRBJ2-7
CDR3: CASRWHYEQYF
DNA: TGTGCCAGCAGGTGGCACTACGAGCAGTACTTC

length: 14
size: -
V: TRBV5-1
D: TRBD1
J: TRBJ2-7
CDR3: CASTSGTGSYEQYF
DNA: TGCGCCAGCACCTCCGGGACAGGGTCCTACGAGCAGTACTTC

length: 12
size: once
V: TRBV7-9
D: TRBD2
J: TRBJ2-3
CDR3: CASRGETDTQYF
DNA: TGTGCCAGCCGGGGGGAGACAGATACGCAGTATTTT